Listed below are T cell receptor beta chains from one sample, sequenced in a study of blood T cell repertoires in COVID-19. The assay was immunoSEQ multiplex PCR, and TCRdb's table has in-frame clones only and misses some. The sample carries some 350,000 clones, about 93% recorded once. Sample: peripheral blood. These receptors came from a woman younger than 30 who had recovered from COVID-19. The CDR3 runs from the conserved cysteine through the conserved F or W. D genes are given only for firm matches. Some rows mark clone size as missing; the rest say once, few, many or name a class of expanded clone.

>TRBD2|TRBV23-1|TRBJ2-1|-
CASSQSVRARTTSGRGNEQFF
TGCGCCAGCAGTCAATCGGTACGGGCAAGGACTACTAGCGGGAGAGGGAATGAGCAGTTCTTC
>-|TRBV21-1|TRBJ1-3|-
CASTPSPAPGNTIYF
TGTGCCAGCACCCCTAGCCCGGCTCCTGGAAACACCATATATTTT
>-|TRBV19|TRBJ1-4|-
CASSKSREGEKLFF
TGTGCCAGTAGTAAGAGTCGGGAGGGCGAAAAACTGTTTTTT
>-|TRBV10-3|TRBJ1-2|-
CAISESSLNYGYTF
TGTGCCATCAGTGAGTCCTCCTTAAACTATGGCTACACCTTC
>TRBD2|TRBV5-1|TRBJ2-1|-
CASSPLVSGNNEQFF
TGCGCCAGCAGCCCCTTAGTTAGCGGGAACAATGAGCAGTTCTTC
>-|TRBV7-2|TRBJ1-2|-
CASSLRQAGGYTF
TGTGCCAGCAGCTTGCGACAGGCCGGAGGCTACACCTTC
>TRBD2|TRBV6-5|TRBJ2-1|once
CASSYFGLADNEQFF
TGTGCCAGCAGTTATTTCGGCCTAGCGGACAATGAGCAGTTCTTC
>TRBD1|TRBV6-5|TRBJ1-5|once
CASSYGGGGNQPQHF
TGTGCCAGCAGTTACGGAGGGGGCGGAAATCAGCCCCAGCATTTT
>-|TRBV21-1|TRBJ1-5|-
CASSKVRGGSNQPQHF
TGTGCCAGCAGCAAAGTGCGGGGCGGCAGCAATCAGCCCCAGCATTTT
>TRBD2|TRBV24-1|TRBJ2-3|once
CATGAGVADTQYF
TGTGCCACCGGAGCGGGAGTTGCAGATACGCAGTATTTT
>-|TRBV5-1|TRBJ1-6|-
CASSPRQRPTNSPLHF
TGCGCCAGCAGCCCCCGTCAGCGTCCGACCAATTCACCCCTCCACTTT
>-|TRBV6-6|TRBJ1-4|-
CASSYSPLGGEKLFF
TGTGCCAGCAGTTACTCGCCACTGGGGGGGGAAAAACTGTTTTTT
>TRBD2|TRBV3-1/TRBV3-2|TRBJ2-5|-
CASSRLAIETQYF
TGTGCCAGCAGCCGACTAGCGATCGAGACCCAGTACTTC
>TRBD1|TRBV11-2|TRBJ1-3|-
CASSLVARGLDTIYF
TGTGCCAGCAGCTTAGTGGCCAGGGGGTTAGACACCATATATTTT
>-|TRBV6-5|TRBJ1-1|-
CASSHVGRKVTEAFF
TGTGCCAGCAGCCACGTAGGGAGGAAGGTCACTGAAGCTTTCTTT
>TRBD1|TRBV6-5|TRBJ1-4|-
CASSYGTGEREKLFF
TGTGCCAGCAGTTACGGCACAGGGGAGAGGGAAAAACTGTTTTTT
>-|TRBV9|TRBJ1-3|-
CASSAGDRYSGNTIYF
TGTGCCAGCAGCGCGGGGGACCGATACTCTGGAAACACCATATATTTT
>TRBD1|TRBV4-3|TRBJ1-2|-
CASSQGTGHGYTF
TGCGCCAGCAGCCAAGGGACAGGGCATGGCTACACCTTC
>-|TRBV18|TRBJ2-1|-
CASSSTRVGNEQFF
TGTGCCAGCTCATCGACTAGGGTCGGCAATGAGCAGTTCTTC
>-|TRBV7-2|TRBJ2-2|-
CASSLAGSSVATGELFF
TGTGCCAGCAGCTTAGCAGGGTCTAGCGTCGCCACCGGGGAGCTGTTTTTT
>TRBD1|TRBV7-8|TRBJ2-5|once
CASSGHRGRETQYF
TGTGCCAGCAGCGGACACAGGGGGCGGGAGACCCAGTACTTC
>-|TRBV27|TRBJ2-1|-
CASSLGHNNEQFF
TGTGCCAGCAGTTTAGGGCATAACAATGAGCAGTTCTTC
>TRBD1|TRBV24-1|TRBJ1-2|once
CATSGQGSNYGYTF
TGTGCCACCAGTGGACAGGGGAGTAACTATGGCTACACCTTC
>TRBD2|TRBV5-4|TRBJ2-1|-
CASSLGTSNEQFF
TGTGCCAGCAGCTTGGGGACTAGCAATGAGCAGTTCTTC
>-|TRBV19|TRBJ1-4|-
CASSIGDTQGTNEKLFF
TGTGCCAGTAGTATAGGAGACACCCAAGGCACTAATGAAAAACTGTTTTTT
>TRBD2|TRBV30|TRBJ2-1|-
CAWSEGLAGYNEQFF
TGTGCCTGGAGCGAAGGACTAGCGGGATACAATGAGCAGTTCTTC
>-|TRBV5-4|TRBJ2-1|-
CASSRSGTPINEQFF
TGTGCCAGCAGCCGGAGCGGAACTCCAATCAATGAGCAGTTCTTC
>TRBD2|TRBV3-1/TRBV3-2|TRBJ2-5|-
CASSQGPSGIETQYF
TGTGCCAGCAGCCAAGGTCCAAGCGGGATTGAGACCCAGTACTTC
>-|TRBV20-1|TRBJ1-4|once
CSADWDSSLFF
TGCAGTGCGGATTGGGACTCTAGTCTGTTTTTT
>-|TRBV19|TRBJ2-3|-
CASSSLTATDTQYF
TGTGCCAGTAGTTCCCTGACAGCCACAGATACGCAGTATTTT
>-|TRBV12-2|TRBJ2-1|once
CASRLAIGQGEFF
TGTGCAAGTCGCTTAGCGATTGGACAGGGGGAGTTCTTC
>TRBD2|TRBV10-1|TRBJ2-1|-
CASSGIASGSYNEQFF
TGCGCCAGCAGTGGGATTGCCAGCGGGAGCTACAATGAGCAGTTCTTC
>-|TRBV27|TRBJ1-1|-
CASSPATVSSRQAFF
TGTGCCAGCAGTCCAGCCACAGTTTCTTCAAGGCAAGCTTTCTTT
>-|TRBV7-9|TRBJ1-5|-
CASSSPGGGNQPQHF
TGTGCCAGCAGCTCCCCGGGGGGCGGCAATCAGCCCCAGCATTTT
>-|TRBV6-5|TRBJ1-2|-
CASRGRYPNYGYTF
TGTGCCAGCAGGGGGCGGTACCCAAACTATGGCTACACCTTC